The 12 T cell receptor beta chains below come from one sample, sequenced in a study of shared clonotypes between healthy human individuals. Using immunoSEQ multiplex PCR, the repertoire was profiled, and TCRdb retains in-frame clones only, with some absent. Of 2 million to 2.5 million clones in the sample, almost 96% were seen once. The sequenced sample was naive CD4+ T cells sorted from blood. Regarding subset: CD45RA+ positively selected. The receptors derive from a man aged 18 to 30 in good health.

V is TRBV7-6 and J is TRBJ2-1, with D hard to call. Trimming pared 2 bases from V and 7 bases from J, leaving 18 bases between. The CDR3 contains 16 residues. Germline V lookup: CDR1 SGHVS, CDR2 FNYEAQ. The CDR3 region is CASSLHNVGIGNEQFF. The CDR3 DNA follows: TGTGCCAGCAGCTTACATAACGTGGGTATTGGGAATGAGCAGTTCTTC.

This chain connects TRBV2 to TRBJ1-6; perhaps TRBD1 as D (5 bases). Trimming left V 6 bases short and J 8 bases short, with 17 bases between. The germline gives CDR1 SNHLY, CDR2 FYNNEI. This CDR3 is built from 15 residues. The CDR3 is CASRDVLGRDSPLHF. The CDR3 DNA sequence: TGTGCCAGCAGGGACGTGTTGGGCAGGGATTCACCCCTCCACTTT.

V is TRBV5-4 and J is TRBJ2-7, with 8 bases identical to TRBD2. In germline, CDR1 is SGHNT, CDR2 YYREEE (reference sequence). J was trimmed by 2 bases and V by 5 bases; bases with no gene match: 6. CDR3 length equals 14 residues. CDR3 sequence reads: CASSHSGKAYEQYF. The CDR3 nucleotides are TGTGCCAGCAGTCATAGCGGGAAGGCCTACGAGCAGTACTTC.

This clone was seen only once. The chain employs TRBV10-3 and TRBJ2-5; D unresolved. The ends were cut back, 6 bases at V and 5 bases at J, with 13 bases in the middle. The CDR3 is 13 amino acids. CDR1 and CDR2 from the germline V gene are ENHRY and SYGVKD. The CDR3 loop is CAISRVSRETQYF. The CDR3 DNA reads TGTGCCATCAGCCGGGTCTCGCGGGAGACCCAGTACTTC.

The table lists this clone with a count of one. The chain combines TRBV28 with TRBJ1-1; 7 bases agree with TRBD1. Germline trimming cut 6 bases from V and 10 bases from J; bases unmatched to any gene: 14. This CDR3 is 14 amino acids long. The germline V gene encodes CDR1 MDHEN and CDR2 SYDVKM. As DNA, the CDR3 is TGTGCCAGCAGCTTCATCGGAGGGGGCGCGGCAGCTTTCTTT. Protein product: CASSFIGGGAAAFF.

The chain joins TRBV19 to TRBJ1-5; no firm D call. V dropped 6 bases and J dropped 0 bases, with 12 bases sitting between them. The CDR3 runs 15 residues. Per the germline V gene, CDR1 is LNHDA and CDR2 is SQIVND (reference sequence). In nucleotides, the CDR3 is TGTGCCAGTAGGACCCTTATCGATAGCAATCAGCCCCAGCATTTT. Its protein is CASRTLIDSNQPQHF.

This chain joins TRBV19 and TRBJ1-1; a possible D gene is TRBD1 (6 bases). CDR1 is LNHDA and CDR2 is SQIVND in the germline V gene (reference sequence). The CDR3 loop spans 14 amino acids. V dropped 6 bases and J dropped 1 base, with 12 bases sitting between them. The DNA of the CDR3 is TGTGCCAGTAGCCCCTACAGGGAGAACACTGAAGCTTTCTTT. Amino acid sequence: CASSPYRENTEAFF.

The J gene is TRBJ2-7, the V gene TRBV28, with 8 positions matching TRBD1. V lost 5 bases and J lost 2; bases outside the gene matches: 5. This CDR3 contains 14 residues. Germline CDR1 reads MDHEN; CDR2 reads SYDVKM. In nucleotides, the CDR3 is TGTGCCAGCAGTATCGGGACAGGCCCCTACGAGCAGTACTTC. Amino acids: CASSIGTGPYEQYF.

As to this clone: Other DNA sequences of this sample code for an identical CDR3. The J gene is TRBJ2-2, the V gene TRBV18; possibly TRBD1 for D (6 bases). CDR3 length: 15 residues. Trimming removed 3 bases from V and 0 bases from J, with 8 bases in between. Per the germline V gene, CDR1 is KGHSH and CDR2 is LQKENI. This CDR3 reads CASSPGATNTGELFF. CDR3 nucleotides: TGTGCCAGCTCACCGGGGGCCACGAACACCGGGGAGCTGTTTTTT.

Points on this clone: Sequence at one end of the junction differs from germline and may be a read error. The CDR3: CASSFGRGDAQETQYF. DNA for the CDR3: TGTGCTAGCAGCTTCGGCAGGGGGGACGCTCAAGAGACCCAGTACTTC. V is TRBV7-7 and J is TRBJ2-5; D possibly corresponds to TRBD1 (7 bases). The CDR3 spans 16 residues. The germline gives CDR1 SSHAT, CDR2 FNYEAQ (reference sequence).

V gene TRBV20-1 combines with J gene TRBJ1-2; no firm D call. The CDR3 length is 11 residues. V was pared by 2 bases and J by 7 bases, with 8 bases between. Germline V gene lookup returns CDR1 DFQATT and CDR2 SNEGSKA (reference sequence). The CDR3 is CSARQRAGYTF. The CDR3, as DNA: TGCAGTGCTAGACAAAGGGCTGGCTACACCTTC.

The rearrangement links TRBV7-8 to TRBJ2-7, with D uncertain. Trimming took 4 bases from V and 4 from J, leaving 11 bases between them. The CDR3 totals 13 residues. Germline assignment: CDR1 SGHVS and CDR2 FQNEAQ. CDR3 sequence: CASSSRPEYEQYF. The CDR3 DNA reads TGTGCCAGCAGCTCGCGCCCCGAATACGAGCAGTACTTC.